These T cell receptor beta chains were read from a single sample in a study of OX40 agonist ivuxolimab in advanced cancers. The repertoire was sequenced with immunoSEQ multiplex PCR; TCRdb's copy has only in-frame clones and lacks some. The sample records 66,000 or so clones, 84% being singletons. Specimen: CD4+ or CD8+ T cells sorted from blood, collected in a trial of the OX40 agonist ivuxolimab. The receptors shown here come from an adult with an advanced solid tumor such as melanoma, head and neck, liver or kidney cancer. CDR3s include the opening cysteine and the closing phenylalanine or tryptophan. D genes are given only for firm matches. Size tells how often a clone was seen (once, few, many) or the class of an expanded clone, and some rows leave it out.

-,TRBJ1-1,TRBV7-6,TRBD1,TGTGCCAGCAGCTCTCAGGGGGAGGGTACTGAAGCTTTCTTT,CASSSQGEGTEAFF
few,TRBJ1-2,TRBV6-5,-,TGTGCCAGCAGTTACTCCCGGGCAGGGGAGTATGGCTACACCTTC,CASSYSRAGEYGYTF
-,TRBJ2-1,TRBV7-3,-,TGTGCCAGCAGCCCCCAAGGGGTCAATGAGCAGTTCTTC,CASSPQGVNEQFF
-,TRBJ1-2,TRBV19,-,TGTGCCAGTAGTCCAGGGCAAGGGTATGGCTACACCTTC,CASSPGQGYGYTF
few,TRBJ2-7,TRBV10-3,TRBD2,TGTGCCATAGCCGTAGTAGCGGGGACTTACTACGAGCAGTACTTC,CAIAVVAGTYYEQYF
-,TRBJ1-6,TRBV6-5,-,TGTGCCAGCAGTTACTCGACCCTGGATAATTCACCCCTCCACTTT,CASSYSTLDNSPLHF
-,TRBJ2-1,TRBV2,-,TGTGCCAGCAGTGAAGCGACAGTTAGTAACAATGAGCAGTTCTTC,CASSEATVSNNEQFF
-,TRBJ1-3,TRBV6-6,TRBD1,TGTGCCAGCAGCCCTACTCGACAGGGTTTCTATTTT,CASSPTRQGFYF
-,TRBJ2-3,TRBV19,-,TGTGCCAGTAGTATAGAGAGGGCAGATACGCAGTATTTT,CASSIERADTQYF
-,TRBJ2-3,TRBV5-4,TRBD2,TGTGCCAGCAGCCAGACTAGCGGACGCACAGATACGCAGTATTTT,CASSQTSGRTDTQYF
-,TRBJ2-3,TRBV6-5,-,TGTGCCAGCAGTTATGCGGCTACTAGCACAGATACGCAGTATTTT,CASSYAATSTDTQYF
-,TRBJ2-3,TRBV12-1,-,TGTGCCAGCAGCTCCCCCTGGGCAGCTAGCGGTTCTAGCACAGATACGCAGTATTTT,CASSSPWAASGSSTDTQYF
-,TRBJ1-6,TRBV4-3,-,TGCGCCAGCAGCCAAGATGCCAGGGGAAATTCACCCCTCCACTTT,CASSQDARGNSPLHF
-,TRBJ2-2,TRBV15,TRBD1,TGTGCCACCAGCAGAGCGACAGGGTTCGCCGGGGAGCTGTTTTTT,CATSRATGFAGELFF
-,TRBJ2-2,TRBV27,TRBD1,TGTGCCAGCAGTTTCAGGGGGAGAGGGTCCGCGAACACCGGGGAGCTGTTTTTT,CASSFRGRGSANTGELFF
-,TRBJ1-2,TRBV5-1,TRBD1,TGCGCCAGCAGCTTAAACGTCAGGGGGGTGGATGGCTACACCTTC,CASSLNVRGVDGYTF
few,TRBJ2-7,TRBV28,-,TGTGCCAGCAGGGATGGACAGTTCTACGAGCAGTACTTC,CASRDGQFYEQYF
-,TRBJ1-5,TRBV6-4,TRBD1,TGTGCCAGCAGACATACAGGGGCCATCTTAACCCATAGCAATCAGCCCCAGCATTTT,CASRHTGAILTHSNQPQHF
once,TRBJ2-7,TRBV11-1,-,TGTGCCAGCAGCTTAGGTACCTCCTACGAGCAGTACTTC,CASSLGTSYEQYF
-,TRBJ2-1,TRBV14,TRBD2,TGTGCCAGCAGCCACCCACCGAGGCGGGGGGGCCGAACTTACAATGAGCAGTTCTTC,CASSHPPRRGGRTYNEQFF
-,TRBJ2-5,TRBV5-4,-,TGTGCCAGCAGCGACAAAAGGACGGGTCAAGAGACCCAGTACTTC,CASSDKRTGQETQYF
once,TRBJ2-3,TRBV11-2,-,TGTGCCAGCAGCTTAAGGATGGTGGCCACAGATACGCAGTATTTT,CASSLRMVATDTQYF
-,TRBJ2-7,TRBV28,-,TGTGCCAGCAGTTGGGGGGTGTACGAGCAGTACTTC,CASSWGVYEQYF
-,TRBJ2-5,TRBV7-9,TRBD2,TGTGCCAGCAGCCCGGGACTAGCATGGGAGACCCAGTACTTC,CASSPGLAWETQYF
-,TRBJ1-2,TRBV6-1,-,TGTGCCACCAAGGGCCTTAGCTATGGCTACACCTTC,CATKGLSYGYTF
-,TRBJ1-3,TRBV21-1,-,TGTGCCAGCATCGCGCCTACAGGGGAGCCTGGAAACACCATATATTTT,CASIAPTGEPGNTIYF